This entry is about one T cell receptor beta chain. What it binds is not known. A universal primer binding site was introduced by template switching. The final cDNA contained unique molecular identifiers. A single record per CDR3 protein comes from TCRdb applying MiXCR to the 5' RACE reads. Counted here are 700,000 or so distinct CDR3 sequences, about 9.4% occurring once; the ten biggest clones make up approximately 0.89%. The germline V gene encodes CDR1 SGHTA and CDR2 FQGTGA. This CDR3 is 18 amino acids long. Losses at the gene ends were 11 bases for V and 0 bases for J; bases not matched to a gene: 19. The data belong to a study of identical twins. Study results and caveats: Beta out-of-frame sequences showed weaker excess twin sharing.

A further study also used this sample, focusing on yellow fever vaccine responses in identical twins.

This receptor was obtained from a woman younger than 35 in good health. Sequencing used PBMCs. The chain couples TRBV7-3 to TRBJ1-3; 7 bases are a match to TRBD1. CDR3 protein: CAFSLLGPTGNSGNTIYF. The CDR3 DNA follows: TGTGCCTTCAGTTTACTAGGACCGACAGGGAACTCTGGAAACACCATATATTTT.